Shown below are 2 T cell receptor beta chains from a single sample sequenced in a study of cytomegalovirus exposure and HLA in healthy donors. A multiplex PCR was run with 60 Vbeta primers and 13 Jbeta primers. Method: immunoSEQ multiplex PCR; TCRdb's copy keeps in-frame clones and lacks some. Of about 51,000 clones in the sample, around 80% are singletons; the top ten hold about 2.3%. Material for sequencing was PBMCs. These receptors originate from a boy aged 5-17 years in good health and CMV-seropositive.

The rearrangement links TRBV7-9 to TRBJ2-4; 7 bases agree with TRBD1. The trim removed 3 bases at V and 8 bases at J, leaving 7 bases unmatched. This CDR3 region has 14 residues. Germline V gene lookup returns CDR1 SEHNR and CDR2 FQNEAQ (reference sequence). CDR3 in DNA: TGTGCCAGCAGCTTTACGACAGGGCGGCACATTCAGTACTTC. Translating gives CASSFTTGRHIQYF.

This sequence joins TRBV9 and TRBJ1-1; D possibly corresponds to TRBD1 (5 bases). This CDR3 has 14 residues. The V end was cut by 3 bases, the J end by 5 bases, with 14 bases between. CDR1 is SGDLS and CDR2 is YYNGEE in the germline V gene. CDR3: CASSGTGLGTEAFF. The CDR3 bases are TGTGCCAGCAGCGGTACAGGATTAGGGACTGAAGCTTTCTTT.